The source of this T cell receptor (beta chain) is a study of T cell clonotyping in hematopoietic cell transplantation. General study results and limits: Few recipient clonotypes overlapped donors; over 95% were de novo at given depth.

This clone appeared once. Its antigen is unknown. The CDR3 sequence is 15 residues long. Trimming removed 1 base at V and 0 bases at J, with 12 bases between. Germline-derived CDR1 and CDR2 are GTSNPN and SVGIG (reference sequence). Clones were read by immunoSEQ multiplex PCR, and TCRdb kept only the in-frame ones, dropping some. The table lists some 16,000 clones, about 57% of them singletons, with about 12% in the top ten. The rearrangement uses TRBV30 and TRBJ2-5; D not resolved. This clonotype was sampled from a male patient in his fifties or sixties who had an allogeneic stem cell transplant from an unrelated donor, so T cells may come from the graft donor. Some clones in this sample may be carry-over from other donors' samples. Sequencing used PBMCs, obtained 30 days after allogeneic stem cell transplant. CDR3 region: CAWSGGLGNQETQYF. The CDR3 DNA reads TGTGCCTGGAGTGGAGGATTGGGGAACCAAGAGACCCAGTACTTC.